The rows below give T cell receptor beta chains drawn from one sample of a study of regulatory T cells. The assay was immunoSEQ multiplex PCR, and TCRdb's table has in-frame clones only and misses some. This sample carries some 23,000 clones, 70% to 90% of them seen once, and the ten largest clones take roughly 1.3%. Sequenced: conventional CD4+ T cells sorted from blood. These receptors came from a child aged 10-17 years with CD3G deficiency. Each CDR3 is given with its conserved first and last residue. The D gene is left open where the match is weak. Where a row states a size, it is once, few, many or the class of an expanded clone; other rows omit it.

d_gene: NA
abundance: NA
j_gene: TRBJ2-7
v_gene: TRBV7-8
CDR3aa: CASSPLWGPQPYEQYF
CDR3nt: TGTGCCAGCAGCCCCCTGTGGGGGCCCCAGCCCTACGAGCAGTACTTC

d_gene: NA
abundance: NA
j_gene: TRBJ2-2
v_gene: TRBV27
CDR3aa: CASGATRTNTGELFF
CDR3nt: TGTGCCAGCGGAGCGACAAGAACCAACACCGGGGAGCTGTTTTTT

d_gene: NA
abundance: NA
j_gene: TRBJ2-3
v_gene: TRBV10-3
CDR3aa: CAISDPRRGPGTQYF
CDR3nt: TGTGCCATCAGTGACCCGCGGAGAGGGCCCGGTACGCAGTATTTT

d_gene: NA
abundance: NA
j_gene: TRBJ2-1
v_gene: TRBV28
CDR3aa: CASSLVGSSYNEQFF
CDR3nt: TGTGCCAGCAGTTTAGTAGGGAGCTCCTACAATGAGCAGTTCTTC

d_gene: NA
abundance: NA
j_gene: TRBJ2-7
v_gene: TRBV28
CDR3aa: CASSLGGGEQYF
CDR3nt: TGTGCCAGCAGTTTGGGGGGCGGCGAGCAGTACTTC

d_gene: TRBD1
abundance: NA
j_gene: TRBJ1-2
v_gene: TRBV28
CDR3aa: CASTRDRGRVGYTF
CDR3nt: TGTGCCAGCACTAGGGACAGGGGGCGCGTTGGCTACACCTTC

d_gene: NA
abundance: NA
j_gene: TRBJ1-2
v_gene: TRBV14
CDR3aa: CASELRPREGYGYTF
CDR3nt: TGTGCCAGCGAACTACGACCCCGGGAGGGGTATGGCTACACCTTC

d_gene: NA
abundance: once
j_gene: TRBJ2-7
v_gene: TRBV7-8
CDR3aa: CASSPPGVGSYEQYF
CDR3nt: TGTGCCAGCAGCCCGCCCGGGGTGGGGTCCTACGAGCAGTACTTC

d_gene: NA
abundance: NA
j_gene: TRBJ2-3
v_gene: TRBV10-2
CDR3aa: CASSVVGGPTDTQYF
CDR3nt: TGCGCCAGCAGTGTTGTGGGGGGACCGACAGATACGCAGTATTTT

d_gene: NA
abundance: NA
j_gene: TRBJ2-1
v_gene: TRBV10-2
CDR3aa: CASSVTIRPQFF
CDR3nt: TGCGCCAGCAGTGTCACCATCCGACCGCAGTTCTTC

d_gene: NA
abundance: NA
j_gene: TRBJ2-7
v_gene: TRBV28
CDR3aa: CASSLYGPPREQYF
CDR3nt: TGTGCCAGCAGTTTATATGGCCCTCCTCGTGAGCAGTACTTC

d_gene: TRBD2
abundance: NA
j_gene: TRBJ2-1
v_gene: TRBV18
CDR3aa: CASSPLAGHNEQFF
CDR3nt: TGTGCCAGCTCACCACTAGCGGGACACAATGAGCAGTTCTTC

d_gene: TRBD2
abundance: once
j_gene: TRBJ2-1
v_gene: TRBV11-2
CDR3aa: CASSANLVGLAGEQFF
CDR3nt: TGTGCCAGCAGCGCGAACCTGGTCGGACTAGCCGGTGAGCAGTTCTTC

d_gene: NA
abundance: once
j_gene: TRBJ2-6
v_gene: TRBV6-1
CDR3aa: CASTPSRSGANVLTF
CDR3nt: TGTGCCAGCACTCCTTCCAGATCTGGGGCCAACGTCCTGACTTTC

d_gene: NA
abundance: few
j_gene: TRBJ2-3
v_gene: TRBV7-9
CDR3aa: CASSSGQTFTDTQYF
CDR3nt: TGTGCCAGTTCGAGCGGACAGACCTTCACAGATACGCAGTATTTT

d_gene: TRBD1
abundance: NA
j_gene: TRBJ2-1
v_gene: TRBV28
CDR3aa: CASTGQDYGEQFF
CDR3nt: TGTGCCAGCACGGGACAGGATTATGGTGAGCAGTTCTTC

d_gene: TRBD2
abundance: NA
j_gene: TRBJ2-7
v_gene: TRBV7-9
CDR3aa: CASSLGLAGGDEQYF
CDR3nt: TGTGCCAGCAGCTTGGGACTAGCGGGAGGGGACGAGCAGTACTTC

d_gene: TRBD2
abundance: NA
j_gene: TRBJ2-7
v_gene: TRBV5-1
CDR3aa: CASSLGGLPFDEQYF
CDR3nt: TGCGCCAGCAGCTTGGGGGGACTACCCTTTGACGAGCAGTACTTC

d_gene: NA
abundance: NA
j_gene: TRBJ2-5
v_gene: TRBV21-1
CDR3aa: CASSAYPGLNGVETQYF
CDR3nt: TGTGCCAGCAGCGCTTACCCGGGACTCAATGGGGTAGAGACCCAGTACTTC

d_gene: NA
abundance: once
j_gene: TRBJ2-5
v_gene: TRBV5-1
CDR3aa: CASSLADREMETQYF
CDR3nt: TGCGCCAGCAGCTTGGCCGACAGAGAGATGGAGACCCAGTACTTC

d_gene: TRBD1
abundance: NA
j_gene: TRBJ1-5
v_gene: TRBV28
CDR3aa: CASAGRGNQPQHF
CDR3nt: TGTGCCAGCGCGGGCAGGGGGAATCAGCCCCAGCATTTT

d_gene: TRBD1
abundance: NA
j_gene: TRBJ2-7
v_gene: TRBV6-1
CDR3aa: CASTQHRGSYEQYF
CDR3nt: TGTGCCAGCACGCAACACAGGGGCTCCTACGAGCAGTACTTC

d_gene: TRBD2
abundance: NA
j_gene: TRBJ2-5
v_gene: TRBV5-1
CDR3aa: CASSLDGRAGETQYF
CDR3nt: TGCGCCAGCAGCTTGGACGGGAGGGCCGGGGAGACCCAGTACTTC

d_gene: TRBD1
abundance: few
j_gene: TRBJ2-3
v_gene: TRBV5-1
CDR3aa: CASSLKGRLGQGTTDTQYF
CDR3nt: TGCGCCAGCAGCTTAAAGGGACGTTTGGGACAGGGAACCACAGATACGCAGTATTTT

d_gene: NA
abundance: NA
j_gene: TRBJ2-7
v_gene: TRBV10-3
CDR3aa: CAISESHGYEQYF
CDR3nt: TGTGCCATCAGTGAGTCGCACGGATACGAGCAGTACTTC

d_gene: NA
abundance: once
j_gene: TRBJ2-3
v_gene: TRBV7-6
CDR3aa: CASSLGGPTDTQYF
CDR3nt: TGTGCCAGCAGCTTAGGAGGACCAACAGATACGCAGTATTTT

d_gene: NA
abundance: once
j_gene: TRBJ2-6
v_gene: TRBV5-1
CDR3aa: CASRQGSGANVLTF
CDR3nt: TGCGCCAGCAGACAGGGATCTGGGGCCAACGTCCTGACTTTC

d_gene: TRBD2
abundance: NA
j_gene: TRBJ2-3
v_gene: TRBV28
CDR3aa: CASSLVGGGTQYF
CDR3nt: TGTGCCAGCAGTTTGGTCGGGGGGGGTACGCAGTATTTT

d_gene: TRBD2
abundance: NA
j_gene: TRBJ2-1
v_gene: TRBV11-2
CDR3aa: CASSFSPRLAGGFEQFF
CDR3nt: TGTGCCAGCAGCTTTAGTCCTAGGCTAGCGGGAGGTTTTGAGCAGTTCTTC

d_gene: NA
abundance: NA
j_gene: TRBJ2-4
v_gene: TRBV28
CDR3aa: CASSFARGTNIQYF
CDR3nt: TGTGCCAGCAGTTTTGCCAGGGGCACCAACATTCAGTACTTC